This T cell receptor beta chain was found in a study of cytomegalovirus exposure and HLA in healthy donors. The CDR3 runs 16 residues. J was trimmed by 5 bases and V by 1 base; bases with no gene match: 7. Germline-derived CDR1 and CDR2 are SGDLS and YYNGEE. The PCR ran on 60 Vbeta and 13 Jbeta primers. The table came from immunoSEQ multiplex PCR; TCRdb's copy has only in-frame clones and leaves some out. Of roughly 100,000 clones detected, 78% appear once; the ten largest clones hold roughly 1.8%. This clone was seen only once. Sequencing used PBMCs. V gene TRBV9 combines with J gene TRBJ2-1; 9 positions agree with TRBD2. The clonotype was recovered from a middle-aged woman in good health and CMV-seronegative. In DNA form, the CDR3 reads TGTGCCAGCAGCGTAACTACTAGCGGGCTCCACAATGAGCAGTTCTTC. As protein: CASSVTTSGLHNEQFF. Combining the CDR3 with reference TRBV9 and TRBJ2-1 gives the whole variable domain DSGVTQTPKHLITATGQRVTLRCSPRSGDLSVYWYQQSLDQGLQFLIQYYNGEERAKGNILERFSAQQFPDLHSELNLSSLELGDSALYFCASSVTTSGLHNEQFFGPGTRLTVL.